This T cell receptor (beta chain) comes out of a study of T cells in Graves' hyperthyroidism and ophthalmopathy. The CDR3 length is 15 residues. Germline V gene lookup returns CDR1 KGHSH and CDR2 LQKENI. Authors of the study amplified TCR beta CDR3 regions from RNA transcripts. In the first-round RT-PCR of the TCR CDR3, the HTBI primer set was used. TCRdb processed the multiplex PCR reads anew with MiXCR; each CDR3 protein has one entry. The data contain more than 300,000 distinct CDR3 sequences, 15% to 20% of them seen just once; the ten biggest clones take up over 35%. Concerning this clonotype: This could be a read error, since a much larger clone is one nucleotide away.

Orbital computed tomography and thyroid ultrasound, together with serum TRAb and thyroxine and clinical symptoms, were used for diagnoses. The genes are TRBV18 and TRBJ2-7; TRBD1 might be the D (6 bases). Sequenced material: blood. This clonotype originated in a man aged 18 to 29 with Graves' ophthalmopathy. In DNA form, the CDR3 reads TGTGCCAGCTCACGGGAGACAGGAGAATCCTACGAGCGGTACTTC. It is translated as CASSRETGESYERYF.